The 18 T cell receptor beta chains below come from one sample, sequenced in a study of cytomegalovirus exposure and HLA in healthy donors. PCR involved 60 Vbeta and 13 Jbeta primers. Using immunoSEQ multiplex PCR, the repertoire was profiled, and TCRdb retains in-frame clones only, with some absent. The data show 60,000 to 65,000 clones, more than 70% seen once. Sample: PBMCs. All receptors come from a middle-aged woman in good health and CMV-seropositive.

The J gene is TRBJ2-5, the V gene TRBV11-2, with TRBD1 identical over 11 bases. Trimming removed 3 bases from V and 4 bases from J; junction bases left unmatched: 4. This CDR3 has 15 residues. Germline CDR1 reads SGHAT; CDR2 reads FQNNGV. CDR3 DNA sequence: TGTGCCAGCAGCTTCGGGGACAGGGGGAGAGAGACCCAGTACTTC. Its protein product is CASSFGDRGRETQYF.

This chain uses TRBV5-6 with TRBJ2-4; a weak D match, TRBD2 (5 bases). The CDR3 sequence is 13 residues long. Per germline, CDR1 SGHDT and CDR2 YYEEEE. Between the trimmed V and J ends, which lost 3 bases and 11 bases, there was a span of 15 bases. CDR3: CASSSRTLLVQYF. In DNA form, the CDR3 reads TGTGCCAGCAGCTCCAGGACTTTGCTGGTTCAGTACTTC. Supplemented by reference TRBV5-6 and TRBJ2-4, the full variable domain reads DAGVTQSPTHLIKTRGQQVTLRCSPKSGHDTVSWYQQALGQGPQFIFQYYEEEERQRGNFPDRFSGHQFPNYSSELNVNALLLGDSALYLCASSSRTLLVQYFGAGTRLSVL.

The CDR3 protein is CASSPRSPPVEQYF. In nucleotides, the CDR3 is TGTGCCAGTAGTCCGCGGTCCCCCCCCGTCGAGCAGTACTTC. This chain links TRBV19 with TRBJ2-7; D unclear. Trimming shortened V by 5 bases and J by 6 bases, and 17 bases separated the two germline ends. The CDR3 runs 14 residues. From germline, CDR1 is LNHDA and CDR2 SQIVND (reference sequence).

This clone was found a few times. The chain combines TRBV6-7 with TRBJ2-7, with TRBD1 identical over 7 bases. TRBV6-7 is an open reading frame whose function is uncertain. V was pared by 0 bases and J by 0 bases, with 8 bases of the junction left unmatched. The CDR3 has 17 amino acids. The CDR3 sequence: CASSYSKQGPCSYEQYF. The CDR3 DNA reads TGTGCCAGCAGTTACTCGAAACAGGGGCCCTGCTCCTACGAGCAGTACTTC.

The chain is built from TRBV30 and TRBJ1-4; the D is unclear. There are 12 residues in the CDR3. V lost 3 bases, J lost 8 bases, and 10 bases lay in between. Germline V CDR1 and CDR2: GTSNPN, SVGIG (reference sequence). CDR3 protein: CAWRGSVEKLFF. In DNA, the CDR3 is TGTGCCTGGAGAGGGAGTGTAGAAAAACTGTTTTTT.

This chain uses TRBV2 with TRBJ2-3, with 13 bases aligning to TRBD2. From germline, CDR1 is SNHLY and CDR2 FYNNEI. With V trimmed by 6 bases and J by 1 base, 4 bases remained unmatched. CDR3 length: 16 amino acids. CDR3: CASSPGLAGRTDTQYF. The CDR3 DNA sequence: TGTGCCAGCAGCCCGGGACTAGCGGGGCGCACAGATACGCAGTATTTT.

The CDR3 region is CASSKAGGDEQYF. In nucleotides, the CDR3 is TGTGCCAGTAGTAAGGCGGGGGGAGACGAGCAGTACTTC. The genes are TRBV19 and TRBJ2-7; 8 bases are shared with TRBD2. Germline loops: CDR1 LNHDA, CDR2 SQIVND (reference sequence). The CDR3 spans 13 residues. The ends lost 4 bases at V and 5 bases at J; junction bases unmatched: 4.

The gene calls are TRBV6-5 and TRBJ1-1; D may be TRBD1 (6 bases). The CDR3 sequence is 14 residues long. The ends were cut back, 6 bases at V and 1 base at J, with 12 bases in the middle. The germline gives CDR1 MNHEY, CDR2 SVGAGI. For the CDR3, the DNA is TGTGCCAGCAGATTCTTACAGGGGAACACTGAAGCTTTCTTT. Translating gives CASRFLQGNTEAFF.

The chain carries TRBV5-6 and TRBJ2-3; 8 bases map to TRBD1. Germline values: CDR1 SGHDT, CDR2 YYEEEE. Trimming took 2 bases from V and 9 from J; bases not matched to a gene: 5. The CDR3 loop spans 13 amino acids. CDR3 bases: TGTGCCAGCAGCTTTCAGGGGGCCTTAACGCAGTATTTT. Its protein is CASSFQGALTQYF.

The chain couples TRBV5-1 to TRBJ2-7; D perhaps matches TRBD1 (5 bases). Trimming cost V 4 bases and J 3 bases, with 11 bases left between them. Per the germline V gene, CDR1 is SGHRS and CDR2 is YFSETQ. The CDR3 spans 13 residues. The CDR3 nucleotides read TGCGCCAGCAGCCCGGAAGGGGACTACGAGCAGTACTTC. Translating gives CASSPEGDYEQYF.

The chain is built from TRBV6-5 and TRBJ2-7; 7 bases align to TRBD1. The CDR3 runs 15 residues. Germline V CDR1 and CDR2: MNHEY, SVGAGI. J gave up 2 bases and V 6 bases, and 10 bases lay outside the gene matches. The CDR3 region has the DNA TGTGCCAGCAGCGTCATGGGGGACAGACCCTACGAGCAGTACTTC. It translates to CASSVMGDRPYEQYF.

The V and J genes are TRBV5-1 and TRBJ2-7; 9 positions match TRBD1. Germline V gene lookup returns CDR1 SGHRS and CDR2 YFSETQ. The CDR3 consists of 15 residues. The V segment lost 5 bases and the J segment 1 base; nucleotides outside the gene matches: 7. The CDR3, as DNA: TGCGCCAGCAGACAACAGGGGGCTGGGTCCTACGAGCAGTACTTC. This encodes CASRQQGAGSYEQYF.

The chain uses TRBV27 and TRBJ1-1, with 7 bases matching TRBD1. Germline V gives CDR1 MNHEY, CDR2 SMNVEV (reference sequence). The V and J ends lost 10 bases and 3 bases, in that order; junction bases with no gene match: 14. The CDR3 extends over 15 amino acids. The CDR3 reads CATIARQGSDTEAFF. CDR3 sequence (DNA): TGTGCCACCATAGCCCGACAGGGTTCGGACACTGAAGCTTTCTTT.

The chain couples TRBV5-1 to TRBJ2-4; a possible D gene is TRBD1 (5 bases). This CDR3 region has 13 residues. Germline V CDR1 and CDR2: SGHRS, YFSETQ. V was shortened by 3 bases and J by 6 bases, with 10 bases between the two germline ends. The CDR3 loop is CASSSGSPNIQYF. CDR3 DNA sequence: TGCGCCAGCAGCTCAGGGTCACCAAACATTCAGTACTTC.

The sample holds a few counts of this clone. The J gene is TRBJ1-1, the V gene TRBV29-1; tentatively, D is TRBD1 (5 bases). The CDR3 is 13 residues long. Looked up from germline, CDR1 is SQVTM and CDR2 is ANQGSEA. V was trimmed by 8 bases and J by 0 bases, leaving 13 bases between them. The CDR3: CSIQGAMNTEAFF. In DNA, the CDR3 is TGCAGCATACAAGGGGCGATGAACACTGAAGCTTTCTTT.

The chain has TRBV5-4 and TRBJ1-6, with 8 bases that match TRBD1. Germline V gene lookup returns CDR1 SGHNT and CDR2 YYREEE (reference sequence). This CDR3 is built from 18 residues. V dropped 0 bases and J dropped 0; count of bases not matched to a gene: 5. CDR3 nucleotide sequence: TGTGCCAGCAGCTTGGGGACAGGGTGGAGCTCCTATAATTCACCCCTCCACTTT. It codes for CASSLGTGWSSYNSPLHF.

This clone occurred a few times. CDR3 sequence (DNA): TGTGCCAGTAGTATGGTTCTCCTGGAGGGCTACACCTTC. This encodes CASSMVLLEGYTF. The J gene is TRBJ1-2, the V gene TRBV19; the D is unclear. Germline values: CDR1 LNHDA, CDR2 SQIVND (reference sequence). The CDR3 contains 13 residues. Trimming pared 3 bases from V and 8 bases from J, leaving 13 bases between.

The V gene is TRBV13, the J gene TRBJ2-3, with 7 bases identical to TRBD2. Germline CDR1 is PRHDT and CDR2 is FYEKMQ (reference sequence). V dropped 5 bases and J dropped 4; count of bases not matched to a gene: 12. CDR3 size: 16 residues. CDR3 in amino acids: CASSQFGPGRADTQYF. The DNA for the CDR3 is TGTGCCAGCAGCCAATTTGGTCCAGGGAGGGCAGATACGCAGTATTTT.